This T cell receptor beta chain was identified during a study of T cells in Graves' hyperthyroidism and ophthalmopathy. Together with thyroid ultrasound, orbital computed tomography, serum thyroxine and TRAb, clinical symptoms were used for diagnoses. The PBMCs were sourced from fresh peripheral blood (about 9.6 ml). This clonotype was seen ten or more times. No antigen is known for it. The CDR3 length is 14 residues. J gave up 7 bases and V 6 bases, and 8 bases lay outside the gene matches. Germline V gene lookup returns CDR1 SNHLY and CDR2 FYNNEI. It was RNA transcripts that yielded the amplified TCR beta CDR3 regions. The HTBI set primed first-round TCR CDR3 RT-PCR. A single record per CDR3 protein comes from TCRdb applying MiXCR to the multiplex PCR reads. The repertoire holds a few hundred thousand distinct CDR3 sequences, around 16% seen once, with roughly 29% in the top ten. Study-level findings and limits: Blood held most thyroid clonotypes expanded above 0.001 frequency. A model using 13 V-J features told ophthalmopathy apart from stable hyperthyroidism.

The chain joins TRBV2 to TRBJ2-1, with 8 bases fitting TRBD2. This TCR was sampled from a woman aged 25-40 years with Graves' ophthalmopathy. Input material: blood. CDR3 residues: CASRSGGVVNEQFF. CDR3 sequence (DNA): TGTGCCAGCAGATCGGGAGGGGTAGTTAATGAGCAGTTCTTC.